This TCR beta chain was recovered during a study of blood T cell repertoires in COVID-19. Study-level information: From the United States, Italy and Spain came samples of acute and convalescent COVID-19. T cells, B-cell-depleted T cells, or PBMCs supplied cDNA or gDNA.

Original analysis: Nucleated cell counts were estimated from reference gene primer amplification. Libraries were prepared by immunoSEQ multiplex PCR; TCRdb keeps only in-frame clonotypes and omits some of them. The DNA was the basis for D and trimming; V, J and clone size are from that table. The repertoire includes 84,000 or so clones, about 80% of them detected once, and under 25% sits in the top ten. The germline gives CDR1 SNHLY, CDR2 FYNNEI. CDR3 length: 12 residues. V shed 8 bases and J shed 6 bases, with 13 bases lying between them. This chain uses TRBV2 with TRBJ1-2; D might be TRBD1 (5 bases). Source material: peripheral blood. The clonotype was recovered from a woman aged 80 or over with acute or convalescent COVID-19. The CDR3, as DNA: TGTGCCAGCGGAAGGGGTCTGGATGGCTACACCTTC. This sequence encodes CASGRGLDGYTF.